This T cell receptor (beta chain) was sequenced in a study of blood T cell repertoires in COVID-19. Original analysis: Estimation of nucleated cell counts relied on the amplification of reference gene primers. TCRdb's table, derived via immunoSEQ multiplex PCR, lists solely in-frame clones and lacks some. V, J and clone size reflect that table, while D and trimming were determined from the DNA. The sample has 70,000 or so clones; more than 75% are singletons. The germline gives CDR1 SGHTS, CDR2 YDEGEE. V dropped 1 base and J dropped 3; count of bases not matched to a gene: 7. The CDR3 length is 16 residues.

V and J are TRBV5-8 and TRBJ1-5, with 7 bases fitting TRBD1. This sequence was found in a human donor in a cohort sampled during active COVID-19. Sequencing input: peripheral blood. The CDR3 bases are TGTGCCAGCAGCTTGCTCCGACAGGGAGTCAATCAGCCCCAGCATTTT. Translation gives CASSLLRQGVNQPQHF. Drawing the rest from reference TRBV5-8 and TRBJ1-5, the complete variable domain is EAGVTQSPTHLIKTRGQQATLRCSPISGHTSVYWYQQALGLGLQFLLWYDEGEERNRGNFPPRFSGRQFPNYSSELNVNALELEDSALYLCASSLLRQGVNQPQHFGDGTRLSIL.